A selection of T cell receptor beta chains follows, all from one sample in a study of T-cell reconstitution after alpha-beta-depleted transplantation in children. TCRdb fed the PCR reads into MiXCR, producing one record per CDR3 protein. The table has fewer than 400,000 distinct CDR3 sequences, over 20% seen once. Sequences were derived from PBMCs, mostly from graft donor cells, sampled 180 days after TCRalphabeta/CD19-depleted stem cell transplant. These receptors came from a male patient younger than 18 who had a stem cell transplant for acute lymphoblastic leukemia, so the T cells may come from the graft donor. The CDR3 runs from the conserved cysteine through the conserved F or W. D genes are given only for firm matches. Rows may omit the clone size; those that give it use once, few, many or a size class.

abundance,v_gene,j_gene,len,d_gene,CDR3nt,CDR3aa
NA,TRBV18,TRBJ2-7,13,TRBD1,TGTGCCAGCTCACCGGGACAGAACTACGAGCAGTACTTC,CASSPGQNYEQYF
NA,TRBV6-2/TRBV6-3,TRBJ2-2,17,TRBD2,TGTGCCAGCAGTTGGTCTAGCGGGAGCATCAACACCGGGGAGCTGTTTTTT,CASSWSSGSINTGELFF
NA,TRBV7-2,TRBJ1-2,14,NA,TGTGCCAGCAGCCCTAGAACTTCAGTCTATGGCTACACCTTC,CASSPRTSVYGYTF
few,TRBV11-2,TRBJ2-3,17,TRBD2,TGTGCCAGCAGCTTATATAGACTAGCGGGAGACACAGATACGCAGTATTTT,CASSLYRLAGDTDTQYF
few,TRBV29-1,TRBJ2-3,14,NA,TGCAGCGCCCGCAGCAGGGCAGGGGCAGATACGCAGTATTTT,CSARSRAGADTQYF
NA,TRBV6-1,TRBJ2-3,16,NA,TGTGCCAGCAGTGACTGGTCCCGTTCTTACACAGATACGCAGTATTTT,CASSDWSRSYTDTQYF
few,TRBV28,TRBJ2-7,16,TRBD2,TGTGCCAGCAGTTCCTACGCGGGGGGGGCCTCGGACGAGCAGTACTTC,CASSSYAGGASDEQYF
NA,TRBV7-9,TRBJ2-1,17,TRBD2,TGTGCCAGCAGCTTATGGCTAAGCGGGGGGACCTACAATGAGCAGTTGTTC,CASSLWLSGGTYNEQLF
few,TRBV4-1,TRBJ2-5,13,NA,TGCGCCAGCAGCCGTCAGGACTTAGAGACCCAGTACTTC,CASSRQDLETQYF
NA,TRBV20-1,TRBJ2-4,16,TRBD2,TGCAGTGCTAGGCGGAGTTCTAGCGGGAGGGGGGACATTCAGTACTTC,CSARRSSSGRGDIQYF
few,TRBV5-5,TRBJ2-1,15,NA,TGTGCCAGCAGCTTAAGGGACTTCTCCTACAATGAGCAGTTCTTC,CASSLRDFSYNEQFF
few,TRBV11-2,TRBJ2-2,14,NA,TGTGCCAGCAGCTTAGATACGTACAGGGGGGGGCTGTTTTTT,CASSLDTYRGGLFF
NA,TRBV11-2,TRBJ1-2,16,TRBD1,TGTGCCAGCAGCTTAGTTGTTACAGGGGGCTCCTATGGCTACACCTTC,CASSLVVTGGSYGYTF
NA,TRBV7-9,TRBJ1-5,14,NA,TGTGCCAGCAGCTCCCCGTGGAGCAATCAGCCCCAGCATTTT,CASSSPWSNQPQHF
NA,TRBV29-1,TRBJ1-1,14,TRBD1,TGCAGCGTCGGGACAGGGGACTCGAACACTGAAGCTTTCTTT,CSVGTGDSNTEAFF
NA,TRBV5-1,TRBJ2-1,17,TRBD2,TGCGCCAGCAGACCTAGGCTAGCGGGATGGAGGGGGGATGAGCAGTTCTTC,CASRPRLAGWRGDEQFF
many,TRBV7-2,TRBJ2-1,14,TRBD2,TGTGCCAGCAGCTCACTAGCGGGAGGGAATGAGCAGTTCTTC,CASSSLAGGNEQFF
NA,TRBV2,TRBJ2-5,14,NA,TGTGCCAGCAGTGATCAGGGGTTCCAAGAGACCCAGTACTTC,CASSDQGFQETQYF
NA,TRBV7-9,TRBJ2-5,14,NA,TGTGCCAGCAGCTTAGGGGCCAGCCGGGAGACCCAGTACTTC,CASSLGASRETQYF
many,TRBV28,TRBJ2-3,13,NA,TGTGCCAGCGGAGAGGGGGGCACAGATACGCAGTATTTT,CASGEGGTDTQYF
many,TRBV7-3,TRBJ2-1,17,TRBD2,TGTGCCAGCAGCTTAGGGACTAGCGGGAGAGGGTACAATGAGCAGTTCTTC,CASSLGTSGRGYNEQFF
many,TRBV5-1,TRBJ2-5,13,NA,TGCGCCAGCAGCCGTTGGGTGGGTGAGACCCAGTACTTC,CASSRWVGETQYF
NA,TRBV6-6,TRBJ1-4,12,NA,TGTGCCAGCAGTCAAGGCGGCGAAAAACTGTTTTTT,CASSQGGEKLFF
NA,TRBV6-1,TRBJ1-5,14,NA,TGTGCCAGCAGGCCCCAGGGGAGGGTTCAGCCCCAGCATTTT,CASRPQGRVQPQHF
few,TRBV4-1,TRBJ1-1,16,NA,TGCGCCAGCAGCCAATTCGCCGGGACGGAGAACACTGAAGCTTTCTTT,CASSQFAGTENTEAFF
NA,TRBV5-1,TRBJ2-3,13,NA,TGCGCCAGCACCGCGCCTAGCACAGATACGCAGTATTTT,CASTAPSTDTQYF
many,TRBV7-3,TRBJ1-1,13,NA,TGTGCCAGCAGCTTAGGGCAGGGGACTGAAGCTTTCTTT,CASSLGQGTEAFF
NA,TRBV20-1,TRBJ2-4,14,TRBD2,TGCAGTGCTACACCGGGACTAGCCCCGAACATTCAGTACTTC,CSATPGLAPNIQYF
NA,TRBV29-1,TRBJ1-2,13,NA,TGCAGCGTTGCCTCTATCCGGGGGGTGGGCTACACCTTC,CSVASIRGVGYTF
NA,TRBV7-9,TRBJ1-5,14,TRBD1,TGTGCCAGCAGCCCAGGGGGGGGTTATCAGCCCCAGCATTTT,CASSPGGGYQPQHF
many,TRBV18,TRBJ2-1,16,TRBD1,TGTGCCAGCTCCCGAGGGACGGGACAGCCGAACAATGAGCAGTTCTTC,CASSRGTGQPNNEQFF
NA,TRBV2,TRBJ2-7,11,NA,TGTGCCAGCAGTGAAAGGGCCCGGCAGTACTTC,CASSERARQYF
NA,TRBV12-3/TRBV12-4,TRBJ2-1,16,TRBD2,TGTGCCAGCAGTTTTCGGGGCGGGAGGACCTACAATGAGCAGTTCTTC,CASSFRGGRTYNEQFF
NA,TRBV15,TRBJ2-2,14,NA,TGTGCCACCTGCCGAGCTGGGAGTACCGGGGAGCTGTTTTTT,CATCRAGSTGELFF
NA,TRBV7-2,TRBJ2-1,13,NA,TGTGCCAGCAGCGGAGGACTGCGAAATGAGCAGTTCTTC,CASSGGLRNEQFF
few,TRBV20-1,TRBJ2-7,15,TRBD2,TGCAGTGCTAGAGAACTTGGACTAGCCTCCTACGAGCAGTACTTC,CSARELGLASYEQYF
NA,TRBV20-1,TRBJ2-5,15,NA,TGCAGTGCTAAAGATCAAAAGATTCGCACAGAGACCCAGTACTTC,CSAKDQKIRTETQYF
few,TRBV6-6,TRBJ2-1,12,NA,TGTGCCAGCACCCATCAGGGGGGTGAGCAGTTCTTC,CASTHQGGEQFF